This T cell receptor (beta chain) was recorded in a study of T cell responses to AZD1222 COVID-19 vaccine. Study-level results: Vaccine-associated CD4 TCRs spanned spike, dominant at 160-218 and 743-854. Two doses of AZD1222 preceded a rise in Spike-specific TCR breadth and depth. Of spike-specific TCRs, nearly half reportedly target regions left unmutated in variants.

Concerning this clone: Its specificity is unknown.

Germline values: CDR1 MNHEY, CDR2 SMNVEV (reference sequence). Deletions cut 2 bases from V and 5 bases from J, with 18 bases between. The CDR3 has 16 amino acids. The data were produced by immunoSEQ multiplex PCR, yet TCRdb's version contains in-frame clones alone and is incomplete. The listing contains around 140,000 clones. The sequence came from an adult in good health. The chain links TRBV27 to TRBJ1-2, with no clear D. The sample was peripheral blood. CDR3 sequence reads: CASSLGIGPGPYGYTF. Written as DNA, the CDR3 is TGTGCCAGCAGTTTAGGGATAGGCCCCGGCCCTTATGGCTACACCTTC.